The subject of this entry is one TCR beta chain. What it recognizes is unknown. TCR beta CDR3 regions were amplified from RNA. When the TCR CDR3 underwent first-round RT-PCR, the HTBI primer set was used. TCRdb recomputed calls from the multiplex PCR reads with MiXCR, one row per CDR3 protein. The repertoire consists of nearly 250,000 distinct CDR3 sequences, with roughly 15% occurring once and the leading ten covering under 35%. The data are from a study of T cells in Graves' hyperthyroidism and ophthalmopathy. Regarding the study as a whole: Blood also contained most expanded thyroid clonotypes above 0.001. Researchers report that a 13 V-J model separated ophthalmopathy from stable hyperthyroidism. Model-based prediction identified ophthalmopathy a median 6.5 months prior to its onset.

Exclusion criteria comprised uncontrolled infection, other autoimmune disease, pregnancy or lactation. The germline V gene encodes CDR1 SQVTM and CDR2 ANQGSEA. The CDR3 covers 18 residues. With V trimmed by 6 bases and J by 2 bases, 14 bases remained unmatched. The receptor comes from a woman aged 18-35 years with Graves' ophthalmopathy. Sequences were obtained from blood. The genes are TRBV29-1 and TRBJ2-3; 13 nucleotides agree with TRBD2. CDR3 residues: CSVSYPGTSGASTDTQYF. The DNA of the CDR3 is TGCAGCGTCTCCTACCCCGGGACTAGCGGGGCCTCCACAGATACGCAGTATTTT.